This TCR beta chain was sequenced for a study of T-cell reconstitution after alpha-beta-depleted transplantation in children. Broader study findings: Fresh T-cell production supplied most of the T-cell counts and diversity seen one year after transplant. Reportedly, alpha-beta T cells present about two months post-transplant originated from several hundred expanded clones of graft origin. In some patients, recipient T cells and intrathymic progenitors surviving conditioning explained high day-60 diversity.

It was with unique molecular identifiers that the TCRbeta library was prepared. TCRdb redid the calling of the PCR reads with MiXCR, one entry per CDR3 protein. The sample consists of about 580,000 distinct CDR3 sequences, roughly a quarter of them appearing once. Per germline, CDR1 SGHRS and CDR2 YFSETQ. The CDR3 extends over 14 amino acids. Trimming took off 0 bases at V and 4 bases at J, with 10 bases between the two ends. This clonotype has more than one count but fewer than ten. Its antigen is not identified. The receptor comes from a boy under two years old with Wiskott-Aldrich syndrome, due to receive a stem cell transplant. The chain recombines TRBV5-1 with TRBJ1-1; no clear D. This material consisted of PBMCs, taken before TCRalphabeta/CD19-depleted stem cell transplant. This CDR3 is CASSLVGRLTEAFF. The CDR3, as DNA: TGCGCCAGCAGCTTGGTGGGCCGACTCACTGAAGCTTTCTTT.